The clone carrying this T cell receptor beta chain was counted only a few times. This specimen belongs to a study of T cells after yellow fever vaccination. This CDR3 is 13 amino acids long. V lost 4 bases and J lost 2, with 11 bases in between. The germline V gene has CDR1 SQVTM and CDR2 ANQGSEA. TCRdb re-derived calls from the 5' RACE reads in MiXCR, one entry per CDR3 protein. This table holds hundreds of thousands of distinct CDR3 sequences, approximately 13% found once. This sample comprised CD4+ T cells sorted from PBMCs, obtained 15 days after the yellow fever booster vaccination. The origin of this receptor is a man between 18 and 35 years old who received the YFV17D yellow fever vaccine. The chain uses TRBV29-1 and TRBJ2-5; D remains ambiguous. The CDR3 sequence is CSVAKVIQETQYF. CDR3 DNA: TGCAGCGTTGCCAAGGTGATACAAGAGACCCAGTACTTC.